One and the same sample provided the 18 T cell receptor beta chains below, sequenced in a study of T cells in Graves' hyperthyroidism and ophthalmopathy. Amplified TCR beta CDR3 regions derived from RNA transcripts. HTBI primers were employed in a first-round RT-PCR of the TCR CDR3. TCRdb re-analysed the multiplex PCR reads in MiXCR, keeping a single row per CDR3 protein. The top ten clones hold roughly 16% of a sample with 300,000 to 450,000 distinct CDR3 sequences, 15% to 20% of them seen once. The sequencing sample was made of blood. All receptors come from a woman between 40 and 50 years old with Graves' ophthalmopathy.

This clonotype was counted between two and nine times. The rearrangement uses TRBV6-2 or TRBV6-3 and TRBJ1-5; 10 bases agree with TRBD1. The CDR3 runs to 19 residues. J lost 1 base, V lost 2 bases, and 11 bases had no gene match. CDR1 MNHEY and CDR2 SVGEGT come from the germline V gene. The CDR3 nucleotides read TGTGCCAGCAGTTACGAGAGGGACAGGGGCCTTCTCAGCAATCAGCCCCAGCATTTT. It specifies CASSYERDRGLLSNQPQHF.

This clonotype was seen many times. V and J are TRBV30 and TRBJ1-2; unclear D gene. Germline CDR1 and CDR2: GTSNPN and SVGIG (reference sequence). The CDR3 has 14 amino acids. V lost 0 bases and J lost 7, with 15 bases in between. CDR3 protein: CAWSVQRALSGYTF. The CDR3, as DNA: TGTGCCTGGAGTGTACAAAGGGCCCTATCTGGCTACACCTTC.

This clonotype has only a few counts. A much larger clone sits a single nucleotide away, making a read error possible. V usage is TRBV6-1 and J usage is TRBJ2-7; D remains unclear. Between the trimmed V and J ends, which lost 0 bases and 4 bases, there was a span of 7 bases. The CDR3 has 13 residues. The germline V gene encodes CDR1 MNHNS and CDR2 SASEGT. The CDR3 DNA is TGTGCCAGCAGTGAAGCGGGTCGGTACGAGCAGTACTTC. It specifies CASSEAGRYEQYF.

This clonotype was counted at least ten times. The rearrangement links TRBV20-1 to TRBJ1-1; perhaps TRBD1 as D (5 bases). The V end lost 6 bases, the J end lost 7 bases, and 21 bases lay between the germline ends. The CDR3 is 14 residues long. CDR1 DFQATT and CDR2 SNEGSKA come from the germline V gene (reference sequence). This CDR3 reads CSANRAGRRREAFF. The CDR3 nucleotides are TGCAGTGCCAATCGGGCGGGGCGGCGCCGTGAAGCTTTCTTT.

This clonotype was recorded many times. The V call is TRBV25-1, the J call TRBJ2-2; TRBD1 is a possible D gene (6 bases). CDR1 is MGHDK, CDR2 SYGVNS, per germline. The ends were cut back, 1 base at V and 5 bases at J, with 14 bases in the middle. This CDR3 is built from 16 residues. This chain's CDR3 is CASSESWGQGTGELFF. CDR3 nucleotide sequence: TGTGCCAGCAGTGAATCGTGGGGCCAGGGGACCGGGGAGCTGTTTTTT.

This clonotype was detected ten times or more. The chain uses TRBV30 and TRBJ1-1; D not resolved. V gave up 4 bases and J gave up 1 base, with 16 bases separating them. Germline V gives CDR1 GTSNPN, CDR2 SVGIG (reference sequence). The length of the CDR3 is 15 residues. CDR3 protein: CAWTSDQARNTEAFF. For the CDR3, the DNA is TGTGCCTGGACCTCGGACCAGGCGAGGAACACTGAAGCTTTCTTT.

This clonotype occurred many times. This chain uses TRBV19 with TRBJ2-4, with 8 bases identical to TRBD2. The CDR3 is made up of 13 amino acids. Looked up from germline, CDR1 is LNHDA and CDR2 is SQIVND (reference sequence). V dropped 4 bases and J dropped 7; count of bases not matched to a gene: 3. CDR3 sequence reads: CASSRSGGNIQYF. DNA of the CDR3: TGTGCCAGTAGTAGATCGGGAGGGAACATTCAGTACTTC. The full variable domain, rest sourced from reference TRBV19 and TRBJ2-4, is DGGITQSPKYLFRKEGQNVTLSCEQNLNHDAMYWYRQDPGQGLRLIYYSQIVNDFQKGDIAEGYSVSREKKESFPLTVTSAQKNPTAFYLCASSRSGGNIQYFGAGTRLSVL.

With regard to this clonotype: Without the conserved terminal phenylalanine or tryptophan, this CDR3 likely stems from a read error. CDR3 loop: CVSSQDSTSGTYEQYS. CDR3 DNA: TGCGTCAGCAGCCAAGATTCGACTAGCGGGACCTACGAGCAGTACTCC. The chain employs TRBV4-1 and TRBJ2-7, with TRBD2 matching 11 bases. CDR1 is MGHRA, CDR2 YSYEKL, per germline. This CDR3 region has 16 residues.

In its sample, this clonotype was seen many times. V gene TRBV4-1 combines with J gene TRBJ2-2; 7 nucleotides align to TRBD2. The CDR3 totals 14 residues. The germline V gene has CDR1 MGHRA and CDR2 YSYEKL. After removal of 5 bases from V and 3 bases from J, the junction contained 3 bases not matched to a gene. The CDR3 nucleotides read TGCGCCAGCAGCGCTAGCGGAGACACCGGGGAGCTGTTTTTT. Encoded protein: CASSASGDTGELFF.

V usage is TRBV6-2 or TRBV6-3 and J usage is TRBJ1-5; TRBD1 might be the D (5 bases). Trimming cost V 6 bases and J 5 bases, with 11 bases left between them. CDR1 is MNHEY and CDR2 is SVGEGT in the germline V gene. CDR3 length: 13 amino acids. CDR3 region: CASRSDSHQPQHF. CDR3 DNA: TGTGCCAGCAGATCCGACAGCCATCAGCCCCAGCATTTT.

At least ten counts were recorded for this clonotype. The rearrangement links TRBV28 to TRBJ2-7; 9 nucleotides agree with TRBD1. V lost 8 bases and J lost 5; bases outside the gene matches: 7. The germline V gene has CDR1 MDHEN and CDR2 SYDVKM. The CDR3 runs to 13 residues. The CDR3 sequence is CASGTGTIHEQYF. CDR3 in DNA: TGTGCCAGCGGGACAGGGACAATCCACGAGCAGTACTTC.

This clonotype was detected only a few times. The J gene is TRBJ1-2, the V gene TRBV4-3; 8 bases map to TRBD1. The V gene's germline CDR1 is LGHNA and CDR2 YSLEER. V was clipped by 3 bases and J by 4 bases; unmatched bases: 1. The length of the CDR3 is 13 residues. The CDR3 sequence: CASSQDRAYGYTF. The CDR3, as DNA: TGCGCCAGCAGCCAGGACAGGGCCTATGGCTACACCTTC.

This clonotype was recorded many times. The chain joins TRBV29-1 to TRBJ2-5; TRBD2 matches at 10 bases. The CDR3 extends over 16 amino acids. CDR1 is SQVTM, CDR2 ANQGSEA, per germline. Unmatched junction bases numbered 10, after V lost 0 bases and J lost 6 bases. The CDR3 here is CSVEDLAGGQRKTQYF. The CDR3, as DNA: TGCAGCGTTGAAGATTTAGCGGGAGGCCAGCGGAAGACCCAGTACTTC.

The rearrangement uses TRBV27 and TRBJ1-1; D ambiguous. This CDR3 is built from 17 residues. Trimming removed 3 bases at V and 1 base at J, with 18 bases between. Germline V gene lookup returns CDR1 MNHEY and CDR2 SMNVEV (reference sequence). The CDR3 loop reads CASSFLKSVGANTEAFF. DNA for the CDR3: TGTGCCAGCAGTTTCCTAAAAAGTGTGGGTGCGAACACTGAAGCTTTCTTT.

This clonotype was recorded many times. As DNA, the CDR3 is TGTGCCAGCAGCTTAATAGTAGGGGCGAACACTGAAGCTTTCTTT. It encodes CASSLIVGANTEAFF. The rearrangement uses TRBV11-2 and TRBJ1-1, with D possibly TRBD1 on 5 matching bases. Trimming took off 2 bases at V and 1 base at J, with 11 bases between the two ends. The germline V gene encodes CDR1 SGHAT and CDR2 FQNNGV. The CDR3 loop spans 15 amino acids.

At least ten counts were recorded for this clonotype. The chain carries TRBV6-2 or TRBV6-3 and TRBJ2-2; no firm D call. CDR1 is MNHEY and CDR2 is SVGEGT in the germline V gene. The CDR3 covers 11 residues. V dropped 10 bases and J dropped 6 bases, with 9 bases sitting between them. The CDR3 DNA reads TGTGCCACCTTTTCTCCCGGGGAGCTGTTTTTT. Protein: CATFSPGELFF.

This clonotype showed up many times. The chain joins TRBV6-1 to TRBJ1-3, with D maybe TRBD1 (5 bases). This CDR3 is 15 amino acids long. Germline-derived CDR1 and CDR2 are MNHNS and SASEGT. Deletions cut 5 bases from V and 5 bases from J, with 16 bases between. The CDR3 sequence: CASSRTGDGRNTIYF. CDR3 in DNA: TGTGCCAGCAGTCGAACGGGGGACGGGAGAAACACCATATATTTT.

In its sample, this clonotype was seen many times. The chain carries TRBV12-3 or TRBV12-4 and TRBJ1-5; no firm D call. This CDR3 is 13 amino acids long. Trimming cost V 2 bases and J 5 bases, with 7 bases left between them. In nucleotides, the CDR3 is TGTGCCAGCAGTTTAAGTCAGGATCAGCCCCAGCATTTT. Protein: CASSLSQDQPQHF.